A single sample gave rise to the 25 T cell receptor beta chains below, sequenced in a study of control samples from healthy donors and cancer patients. Some clones are missing from TCRdb's copy, which holds only in-frame ones; the method was immunoSEQ multiplex PCR. The sample has around 230,000 clones, just under 95% seen once; the top ten hold approximately 1.6%. The source material was blood. The receptors stem from a man aged 50-59 years in good health.

The gene calls are TRBV9 and TRBJ2-7; the match to TRBD2 covers 8 bases. V was pared by 3 bases and J by 7 bases, with 9 bases of the junction left unmatched. This CDR3 spans 14 amino acids. Germline V gene data show CDR1 as SGDLS and CDR2 as YYNGEE. In DNA form, the CDR3 reads TGTGCCAGCAGCGGGGGACTAGGGCTTGGGGAGCAGTACTTC. The encoded protein is CASSGGLGLGEQYF.

CDR3 sequence reads: CASRTRTEAIEPQHF. The CDR3 DNA follows: TGTGCAAGTCGCACAAGGACAGAAGCAATCGAGCCCCAGCATTTT. V and J are TRBV12-2 and TRBJ1-5; TRBD1, the table's D call, was not compared with the DNA. TRBV12-2 is marked as a pseudogene. This CDR3 has 15 amino acids.

Notes on this clone: A read error may account for a junction end that differs from germline. The V call is TRBV6-5, the J call TRBJ1-1; no clear D gene. CDR3 length: 13 residues. CDR1 and CDR2 from the germline V gene are MNHEY and SVGAGI. The CDR3 spells CASSSAPGLQRGF. Here the CDR3 DNA reads TGTGCCAGCAGTTCAGCGCCCGGTTTACAGCGAGGCTTT.

The chain carries TRBV28 and TRBJ1-5, with unresolved D. Germline-derived CDR1 and CDR2 are MDHEN and SYDVKM. The CDR3 sequence is 15 residues long. V dropped 6 bases and J dropped 3 bases, with 15 bases sitting between them. The CDR3 coding sequence is TGTGCCAGCAGGGCCGCGAGACGGTTCAATCAGCCCCAGCATTTT. Residues: CASRAARRFNQPQHF.

The chain recombines TRBV20-1 with TRBJ2-1; D not resolved. The V end was cut by 4 bases, the J end by 8 bases, with 6 bases between. The germline CDR1 and CDR2 sequences are DFQATT and SNEGSKA (reference sequence). The CDR3 is made up of 10 amino acids. CDR3 amino acids: CSATRHEQFF. The CDR3, as DNA: TGCAGTGCTACCCGACATGAGCAGTTCTTC.

This clone was picked up one time. The genes are TRBV6-5 and TRBJ2-2; D possibly corresponds to TRBD1 (6 bases). With 4 bases removed from V and 6 bases from J, the gap between germline ends came to 15 bases. The CDR3 has 15 residues. CDR1 and CDR2 (germline): MNHEY, SVGAGI. CDR3 loop: CASSSTGGAPGELFF. CDR3 coding DNA: TGTGCCAGCAGTTCGACAGGAGGTGCACCCGGGGAGCTGTTTTTT.

V usage is TRBV5-1 and J usage is TRBJ2-2; D uncertain. The germline V and J ends were trimmed by 0 bases and 1 base, with 4 bases remaining between them. Germline V CDR1 and CDR2: SGHRS, YFSETQ. The length of the CDR3 is 14 residues. The CDR3 loop is CASSLDRNTGELFF. CDR3 sequence (DNA): TGCGCCAGCAGCTTGGACAGGAACACCGGGGAGCTGTTTTTT.

The chain has TRBV5-6 and TRBJ2-1; no reliable D call. V was shortened by 5 bases and J by 8 bases, with 8 bases between the two germline ends. CDR1 is SGHDT, CDR2 YYEEEE, per germline. This CDR3 has 11 amino acids. CDR3 sequence: CASSFFDEQFF. The CDR3 DNA sequence: TGTGCCAGCAGTTTTTTCGATGAGCAGTTCTTC.

The V gene is TRBV30, the J gene TRBJ1-5; 10 bases line up with TRBD1. The CDR3 runs 14 residues. Germline assignment: CDR1 GTSNPN and CDR2 SVGIG (reference sequence). Germline trimming cut 2 bases from V and 5 bases from J; bases unmatched to any gene: 3. This chain's CDR3 is CAWSPGQGYQPQHF. CDR3 in DNA: TGTGCCTGGAGTCCGGGACAGGGGTATCAGCCCCAGCATTTT.

The chain joins TRBV28 to TRBJ1-2; D unclear. This CDR3 comprises 15 residues. Germline CDR1 MDHEN, CDR2 SYDVKM. The V end lost 7 bases, the J end lost 4 bases, and 19 bases lay between the germline ends. CDR3 coding DNA: TGTGCCAGCACCCCTCCCCGTGAGGAGACCTATGGCTACACCTTC. Protein: CASTPPREETYGYTF.

The chain employs TRBV11-1 and TRBJ1-1, with 8 bases fitting TRBD1. The CDR3 consists of 14 residues. Per the germline V gene, CDR1 is SGHAT and CDR2 is FQDESV (reference sequence). After removal of 3 bases from V and 4 bases from J, the junction contained 4 bases not matched to a gene. The CDR3 sequence: CASSFDRGTTEAFF. The DNA of the CDR3 is TGTGCCAGCAGCTTTGACAGGGGTACCACTGAAGCTTTCTTT.

The rearrangement uses TRBV18 and TRBJ1-2, with 9 bases fitting TRBD1. Germline CDR1 reads KGHSH; CDR2 reads LQKENI. V lost 3 bases and J lost 7; bases outside the gene matches: 6. There are 14 residues in the CDR3. The CDR3 protein is CASSPPGQGFGYTF. In nucleotides, the CDR3 is TGTGCCAGCTCACCTCCGGGACAGGGTTTTGGCTACACCTTC.

This chain joins TRBV9 and TRBJ2-5; no clear D gene. The CDR3 runs to 12 residues. With 4 bases removed from V and 5 bases from J, the gap between germline ends came to 9 bases. From germline, CDR1 is SGDLS and CDR2 YYNGEE. CDR3 loop: CASSPSSETQYF. The CDR3 bases are TGTGCCAGCAGCCCCTCGTCGGAGACCCAGTACTTC.

The V gene is TRBV28, the J gene TRBJ1-2; 8 nucleotides agree with TRBD1. V was clipped by 5 bases and J by 5 bases; unmatched bases: 4. The germline gives CDR1 MDHEN, CDR2 SYDVKM. CDR3 length equals 13 residues. The CDR3 DNA is TGTGCCAGCAGTCGGACAGGGAAGTATGGCTACACCTTC. Protein: CASSRTGKYGYTF.

The chain recombines TRBV5-1 with TRBJ2-3; D is perhaps TRBD1 (6 bases). From germline, CDR1 is SGHRS and CDR2 YFSETQ. V was cut by 0 bases and J by 1 base, with 15 bases left in between. The CDR3 runs 17 residues. The CDR3 spells CASSLVGARQGTDTQYF. As DNA, the CDR3 is TGCGCCAGCAGCTTGGTGGGGGCCCGACAGGGCACAGATACGCAGTATTTT.

CDR3 residues: CSVRGLRSQPQHF. CDR3 DNA sequence: TGCAGCGTTAGGGGGTTGAGGTCTCAGCCCCAGCATTTT. The V and J genes are TRBV29-1 and TRBJ1-5; a weak D match, TRBD1 (6 bases). Looked up from germline, CDR1 is SQVTM and CDR2 is ANQGSEA. V lost 5 bases and J lost 6, with 14 bases in between. This CDR3 is 13 amino acids long.

The chain has TRBV28 and TRBJ1-1, with D possibly matching TRBD1 (6 bases). Germline CDR1 reads MDHEN; CDR2 reads SYDVKM. V dropped 8 bases and J dropped 6 bases, with 19 bases sitting between them. The CDR3 loop spans 14 amino acids. CDR3 nucleotides: TGTGCCAGCGGACTCTGGGGGCCGATCCCTGAAGCTTTCTTT. Encoded protein: CASGLWGPIPEAFF.

The rearrangement joins TRBV5-1 to TRBJ2-1; D possibly matches TRBD1 or TRBD2 (5 bases each). The V gene lost 2 bases and the J gene lost 8 bases, with 17 bases spanning the gap. Germline CDR1 and CDR2: SGHRS and YFSETQ. CDR3 length equals 15 residues. CDR3 amino acids: CASSFGLAEGDEQFF. The DNA of the CDR3 is TGCGCCAGCAGCTTCGGGCTAGCTGAAGGGGATGAGCAGTTCTTC.

This chain uses TRBV14 with TRBJ2-7; D is possibly TRBD1 (5 bases). Germline lookup yields CDR1 SGHDN and CDR2 FVKESK. Trimming removed 1 base at V and 2 bases at J, with 12 bases between. The CDR3 covers 15 residues. CDR3 bases: TGTGCCAGCAGCCAAGGGGGCAGGGCCCCCTACGAGCAGTACTTC. Translation: CASSQGGRAPYEQYF. Looking up the rest from reference TRBV14 and TRBJ2-7 gives the full variable domain: EAGVTQFPSHSVIEKGQTVTLRCDPISGHDNLYWYRRVMGKEIKFLLHFVKESKQDESGMPNNRFLAERTGGTYSTLKVQPAELEDSGVYFCASSQGGRAPYEQYFGPGTRLTVT.

The J gene is TRBJ1-3, the V gene TRBV6-5; D unclear. Germline V CDR1 and CDR2: MNHEY, SVGAGI. CDR3 length: 15 amino acids. Trimming removed 2 bases at V and 0 bases at J, with 8 bases between. Here the CDR3 DNA reads TGTGCCAGCAGTTACAGGGCCAGCTCTGGAAACACCATATATTTT. Translation: CASSYRASSGNTIYF.

In this sample, this clone turned up once. V is TRBV19 and J is TRBJ1-1; perhaps TRBD1 as D (5 bases). There are 15 residues in the CDR3. Trimming took 7 bases from V and 1 from J, leaving 16 bases between them. In germline, CDR1 is LNHDA, CDR2 SQIVND (reference sequence). The CDR3 sequence is CASTHLGERNTEAFF. CDR3 sequence (DNA): TGTGCCAGTACCCATCTGGGGGAGAGGAACACTGAAGCTTTCTTT.

J is TRBJ2-5 and V is TRBV6-5; 9 bases map to TRBD1. Trimming at V came to 6 bases and at J to 4 bases, leaving 9 bases not matched to a gene. Germline V gives CDR1 MNHEY, CDR2 SVGAGI. The length of the CDR3 is 15 residues. CDR3 amino acids: CASSPGTGRPETQYF. For the CDR3, the DNA is TGTGCCAGCAGCCCCGGGACAGGGCGTCCAGAGACCCAGTACTTC.

This chain joins TRBV9 and TRBJ2-1; D perhaps matches TRBD1 (5 bases). Germline CDR1 reads SGDLS; CDR2 reads YYNGEE. The V and J ends lost 3 bases and 2 bases respectively, with 15 bases between them. CDR3 length: 16 residues. CDR3 DNA sequence: TGTGCCAGCAGCGCCCAAGGGGCCCTTACCTACAATGAGCAGTTCTTC. This sequence encodes CASSAQGALTYNEQFF.

The J gene is TRBJ1-6, the V gene TRBV30; D remains unclear. Germline values: CDR1 GTSNPN, CDR2 SVGIG (reference sequence). The CDR3 has 14 amino acids. V was cut by 4 bases and J by 3 bases, with 10 bases left in between. Written as DNA, the CDR3 is TGTGCCTGGATCCGGAATAGCTATAATTCACCCCTCCACTTT. Protein: CAWIRNSYNSPLHF.

This chain uses TRBV30 with TRBJ1-5; D is ambiguous. Germline CDR1 and CDR2: GTSNPN and SVGIG (reference sequence). The CDR3 has 15 residues. Trimming left V 0 bases short and J 3 bases short, with 12 bases between. CDR3 region: CAWSVTSRHNQPQHF. The CDR3 bases are TGTGCCTGGAGTGTAACGAGCAGGCACAATCAGCCCCAGCATTTT.